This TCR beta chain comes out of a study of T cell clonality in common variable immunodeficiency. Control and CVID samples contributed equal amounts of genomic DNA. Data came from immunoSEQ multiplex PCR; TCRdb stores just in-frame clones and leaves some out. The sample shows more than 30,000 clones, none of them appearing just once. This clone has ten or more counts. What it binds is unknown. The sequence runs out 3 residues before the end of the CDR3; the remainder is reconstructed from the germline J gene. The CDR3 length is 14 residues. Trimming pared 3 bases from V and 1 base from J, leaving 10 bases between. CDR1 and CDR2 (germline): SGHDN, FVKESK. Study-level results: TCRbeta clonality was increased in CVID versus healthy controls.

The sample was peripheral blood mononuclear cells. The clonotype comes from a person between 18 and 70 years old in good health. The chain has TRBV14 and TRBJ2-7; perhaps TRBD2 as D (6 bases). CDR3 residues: CASSHFGLSYEQYF. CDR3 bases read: TGTGCCAGCAGCCACTTCGGACTATCCTACGAG.